The 30 T cell receptor beta chains given below trace back to one sample, sequenced in a study of CD8 T cells in Susac syndrome. Random hexamers served to reverse transcribe roughly 0.5 to 1 ug RNA. TCRdb itself ran the immunoSEQ multiplex PCR reads through MiXCR, one entry per CDR3 protein. The sample has approximately 210,000 distinct CDR3 sequences; around 93% are singletons. Sequencing used CD4+ T cells from PBMCs. The receptor set was obtained from a human donor with Susac syndrome.

The gene calls are TRBV11-2 and TRBJ1-1; perhaps TRBD1 as D (5 bases). Trimming stripped 3 bases from V and 3 bases from J, with 20 bases between. The CDR3 loop spans 17 amino acids. Germline V CDR1 and CDR2: SGHAT, FQNNGV. The CDR3, as DNA: TGTGCCAGCAGCTTTGAGTTCGGGGGGACGGGCTACACTGAAGCTTTCTTT. This encodes CASSFEFGGTGYTEAFF.

This clonotype occurred once. The rearrangement uses TRBV5-1 and TRBJ1-2; a weak D match, TRBD1 (5 bases). The CDR3 runs 15 residues. The V gene lost 1 base and the J gene lost 5 bases, with 15 bases spanning the gap. The germline gives CDR1 SGHRS, CDR2 YFSETQ. The CDR3 loop reads CASSLTQGAGYGYTF. CDR3 in DNA: TGCGCCAGCAGCTTGACGCAGGGCGCAGGTTATGGCTACACCTTC. The full variable domain, in which reference TRBV5-1 and TRBJ1-2 provide the parts outside the CDR3, is KAGVTQTPRYLIKTRGQQVTLSCSPISGHRSVSWYQQTPGQGLQFLFEYFSETQRNKGNFPGRFSGRQFSNSRSEMNVSTLELGDSALYLCASSLTQGAGYGYTFGSGTRLTVV.

This rearrangement joins TRBV4-2 to TRBJ1-2; no reliable D call. This CDR3 has 15 amino acids. Germline V gene lookup returns CDR1 LGHNA and CDR2 YNFKEQ. Trimming stripped 4 bases from V and 4 bases from J, with 16 bases between. The DNA for the CDR3 is TGTGCCAGCAGCCCAATTCCCGAGATGGTCTATGGCTACACCTTC. Protein product: CASSPIPEMVYGYTF.

This rearrangement joins TRBV12-3 or TRBV12-4 to TRBJ2-2; 11 positions agree with TRBD2. The junction had 9 bases not matched to a gene; V was cut back by 4 bases and J by 5 bases. The CDR3 contains 17 residues. The CDR3 protein is CASSSPNSGGGTGELFF. The CDR3 nucleotides read TGTGCCAGCAGTTCCCCCAATAGCGGGGGGGGTACCGGGGAGCTGTTTTTT.

The chain links TRBV5-1 to TRBJ2-5; D perhaps matches TRBD2 (6 bases). CDR1 is SGHRS, CDR2 YFSETQ, per germline. CDR3 size: 15 residues. Trimming removed 2 bases at V and 0 bases at J, with 11 bases between. CDR3 protein: CASSFGRGDQETQYF. The CDR3 DNA follows: TGCGCCAGCAGCTTTGGGCGGGGAGACCAAGAGACCCAGTACTTC.

The CDR3 spells CASSYSMGQPGGTQYF. CDR3 sequence (DNA): TGTGCCAGCAGTTACTCGATGGGGCAGCCCGGGGGGACCCAGTACTTC. The chain couples TRBV6-2 or TRBV6-3 to TRBJ2-5; tentative D call: TRBD2 (6 bases). CDR1 is MNHEY, CDR2 SVGEGT, per germline. V was cut by 0 bases and J by 7 bases, with 18 bases left in between. The CDR3 sequence is 16 residues long.

This sequence joins TRBV7-2 and TRBJ2-2; D is unresolved. Germline-derived CDR1 and CDR2 are SGHTA and FQGNSA. V shed 8 bases and J shed 0 bases, with 16 bases lying between them. There are 16 residues in the CDR3. CDR3 coding DNA: TGTGCCAGCTCCCCCTCCCCCAGGACGAACACCGGGGAGCTGTTTTTT. This encodes CASSPSPRTNTGELFF.

The rearrangement links TRBV27 to TRBJ2-2; D is possibly TRBD2 (6 bases). Germline CDR1 and CDR2: MNHEY and SMNVEV (reference sequence). V lost 3 bases and J 5 bases, leaving 13 bases between the germline ends. The CDR3 contains 15 residues. CDR3 DNA: TGTGCCAGCAGTTTCGAGGCAGGGAGGACCGGGGAGCTGTTTTTT. It translates to CASSFEAGRTGELFF.

In this sample, this clonotype turned up once. The V call is TRBV20-1, the J call TRBJ2-2, with 9 nucleotides matching TRBD1. Per the germline V gene, CDR1 is DFQATT and CDR2 is SNEGSKA (reference sequence). After removal of 0 bases from V and 5 bases from J, the junction contained 10 bases not matched to a gene. CDR3 length equals 17 residues. The CDR3 is CSARDDRGTLGTGELFF. In nucleotides, the CDR3 is TGCAGTGCTAGAGACGACAGGGGGACGCTAGGGACCGGGGAGCTGTTTTTT.

CDR3 bases: TGTGCCAGCTCACCACCGTCAGAGCTCTCTGGAAACACCATATATTTT. It specifies CASSPPSELSGNTIYF. The gene calls are TRBV18 and TRBJ1-3; D is unresolved. CDR1 KGHSH and CDR2 LQKENI come from the germline V gene. The CDR3 is made up of 16 amino acids. The V and J ends lost 0 bases and 0 bases respectively, with 9 bases between them. Full variable domain (remainder filled in from reference TRBV18 and TRBJ1-3): NAGVMQNPRHLVRRRGQEARLRCSPMKGHSHVYWYRQLPEEGLKFMVYLQKENIIDESGMPKERFSAEFPKEGPSILRIQQVVRGDSAAYFCASSPPSELSGNTIYFGEGSWLTVV.

The chain links TRBV29-1 to TRBJ2-2; no reliable D call. Trimming cost V 5 bases and J 0 bases, with 7 bases left between them. The CDR3 has 13 amino acids. Germline CDR1 reads SQVTM; CDR2 reads ANQGSEA. DNA for the CDR3: TGCAGCGTTAGACACACGAACACCGGGGAGCTGTTTTTT. This codes for CSVRHTNTGELFF.

This clonotype was picked up a small number of times. The chain combines TRBV7-2 with TRBJ2-5, with D perhaps matching TRBD2 (5 bases). V lost 6 bases and J 5 bases, leaving 10 bases between the germline ends. The germline CDR1 and CDR2 sequences are SGHTA and FQGNSA. This CDR3 is built from 12 residues. This CDR3 is CASSLSGETQYF. CDR3 in DNA: TGTGCCAGCAGTTTGTCGGGGGAGACCCAGTACTTC.

The J gene is TRBJ1-1, the V gene TRBV29-1; no definite D call. CDR1 and CDR2 from the germline V gene are SQVTM and ANQGSEA. This CDR3 is built from 13 residues. Trimming took off 2 bases at V and 1 base at J, with 8 bases between the two ends. CDR3 nucleotide sequence: TGCAGCGTTGAACTTCCGGGGAACACTGAAGCTTTCTTT. Encoded protein: CSVELPGNTEAFF.

CDR3 nucleotides: TGTGCCAGCAGTTTTCGGGCGTGGGGCTACACCTTC. Translation: CASSFRAWGYTF. This chain connects TRBV28 to TRBJ1-2; D is undetermined. V was clipped by 3 bases and J by 8 bases, with 10 bases between them. The CDR3 loop spans 12 amino acids. Per germline, CDR1 MDHEN and CDR2 SYDVKM.

This clonotype has just one count. The V call is TRBV11-2, the J call TRBJ1-5; 9 bases are a match to TRBD1. CDR1 and CDR2 from the germline V gene are SGHAT and FQNNGV. Germline trimming cut 4 bases from V and 5 bases from J; bases unmatched to any gene: 6. There are 15 residues in the CDR3. CDR3 protein: CASSSDRGQDQPQHF. DNA for the CDR3: TGTGCCAGCAGCTCGGACAGGGGTCAGGATCAGCCCCAGCATTTT.

The chain joins TRBV27 to TRBJ1-2; D is ambiguous. From germline, CDR1 is MNHEY and CDR2 SMNVEV (reference sequence). This CDR3 is 14 amino acids long. V lost 6 bases, J lost 0 bases, and 11 bases lay in between. DNA for the CDR3: TGTGCCAGCAGACACCGGTTAGCTAACTATGGCTACACCTTC. Translation: CASRHRLANYGYTF.

The rearrangement links TRBV3-1 to TRBJ2-1; 8 bases align to TRBD2. The CDR3 extends over 16 amino acids. J gave up 1 base and V 4 bases, and 6 bases lay outside the gene matches. Germline values: CDR1 LGHDT, CDR2 YNNKEL (reference sequence). CDR3 in amino acids: CASSPRERGSYNEQFF. CDR3 in DNA: TGTGCCAGCAGCCCGAGGGAGCGGGGGTCCTACAATGAGCAGTTCTTC.

V and J are TRBV6-2 or TRBV6-3 and TRBJ2-5; D possibly corresponds to TRBD1 (7 bases). CDR3 length: 15 amino acids. The V end was cut by 6 bases, the J end by 7 bases, with 21 bases between. Germline V gives CDR1 MNHEY, CDR2 SVGEGT. CDR3 residues: CASSYGGRGDRTQYF. The CDR3 DNA is TGTGCCAGCAGCTACGGGGGAAGAGGGGACAGGACCCAGTACTTC.

This chain joins TRBV30 and TRBJ2-3, with 9 bases matching TRBD1. V was pared by 2 bases and J by 4 bases, with 1 base of the junction left unmatched. Germline V gene data show CDR1 as GTSNPN and CDR2 as SVGIG (reference sequence). The CDR3 spans 13 residues. The chain's CDR3 is CAWSTGGADTQYF. The CDR3 DNA reads as TGTGCCTGGAGTACAGGGGGCGCAGATACGCAGTATTTT.

V is TRBV6-2 or TRBV6-3 and J is TRBJ1-2; no clear D gene. Germline assignment: CDR1 MNHEY and CDR2 SVGEGT. The CDR3 runs to 13 residues. V was trimmed by 5 bases and J by 9 bases, leaving 16 bases between them. CDR3: CASSPGGRPSYTF. DNA for the CDR3: TGTGCCAGCAGTCCGGGAGGGAGGCCGAGCTACACCTTC.

This clonotype appeared a single time. The V and J genes are TRBV27 and TRBJ2-7; a weak D match, TRBD2 (5 bases). The CDR3 extends over 13 amino acids. Germline V CDR1 and CDR2: MNHEY, SMNVEV (reference sequence). V was clipped by 5 bases and J by 2 bases, with 10 bases between them. CDR3 residues: CASSRRGPYEQYF. CDR3 in DNA: TGTGCCAGCAGTCGTCGCGGGCCCTACGAGCAGTACTTC.

This clonotype was detected a few times. V gene TRBV20-1 combines with J gene TRBJ1-6; a weak D match, TRBD1 (5 bases). Germline assignment: CDR1 DFQATT and CDR2 SNEGSKA (reference sequence). The CDR3 totals 15 residues. Trimming took 6 bases from V and 7 from J, leaving 19 bases between them. The CDR3 reads CSAFSHAGLNSPLHF. The CDR3 DNA reads TGCAGTGCCTTCTCGCATGCAGGGTTGAATTCACCCCTCCACTTT.

J is TRBJ2-7 and V is TRBV20-1; TRBD2 aligns across 12 bases. In germline, CDR1 is DFQATT, CDR2 SNEGSKA (reference sequence). The ends lost 6 bases at V and 3 bases at J; junction bases unmatched: 12. CDR3 size: 16 residues. CDR3 in DNA: TGCAGTGCCGCCCGACTAGCGGGGGCCTTGCACTACGAGCAGTACTTC. Its translation: CSAARLAGALHYEQYF.

As regards this clonotype: The germline gene is not matched at one end of the junction; a read error may be the cause. The CDR3 DNA reads as TGCAGTGCCCCCCTCCGACAGGGTGAAACTTTCTTT. This codes for CSAPLRQGETFF. This chain links TRBV20-1 with TRBJ1-1; 7 bases match TRBD1. The CDR3 loop spans 12 amino acids. Germline CDR1 is DFQATT and CDR2 is SNEGSKA (reference sequence).

The V gene is TRBV20-1, the J gene TRBJ1-1; TRBD1 is a possible D gene (6 bases). In germline, CDR1 is DFQATT, CDR2 SNEGSKA (reference sequence). V lost 5 bases, J lost 4 bases, and 17 bases lay in between. This CDR3 spans 14 amino acids. The CDR3 coding sequence is TGCAGTGCTCACAGTGCCAGGGGAACCACTGAAGCTTTCTTT. It is translated as CSAHSARGTTEAFF.

J is TRBJ2-5 and V is TRBV2, with D perhaps matching TRBD2 (5 bases). The CDR3 is made up of 14 amino acids. V was shortened by 6 bases and J by 5 bases, with 16 bases between the two germline ends. Germline CDR1 and CDR2: SNHLY and FYNNEI. The CDR3 reads CASSLFAGTETQYF. CDR3 bases: TGTGCCAGCAGCCTCTTCGCGGGCACCGAGACCCAGTACTTC.

This chain connects TRBV5-5 to TRBJ2-3, with a possible D match to TRBD1 (6 bases). This CDR3 region has 14 residues. Germline V gene sequence: CDR1 SGHKS, CDR2 YYEKEE (reference sequence). Trimming removed 3 bases from V and 4 bases from J, with 12 bases in between. The CDR3 DNA is TGTGCCAGCAGCTCGCTCGGGACACCAGATACGCAGTATTTT. Protein product: CASSSLGTPDTQYF.

This chain joins TRBV19 and TRBJ1-6, with 11 bases lining up with TRBD1. Unmatched junction bases numbered 6, after V lost 5 bases and J lost 0 bases. CDR1 is LNHDA, CDR2 SQIVND, per germline (reference sequence). The CDR3 extends over 18 amino acids. For the CDR3, the DNA is TGTGCCAGTAGTTCCGCCGGGACAGGGGGCTCCTATAATTCACCCCTCCACTTT. It specifies CASSSAGTGGSYNSPLHF.

The chain uses TRBV20-1 and TRBJ1-2, with 7 bases matching TRBD1. The V segment lost 6 bases and the J segment 0 bases; nucleotides outside the gene matches: 4. The CDR3 loop spans 13 amino acids. Germline V gene data show CDR1 as DFQATT and CDR2 as SNEGSKA (reference sequence). The CDR3: CSAAGTANYGYTF. The CDR3, as DNA: TGCAGTGCCGCCGGGACAGCTAACTATGGCTACACCTTC.

V is TRBV18 and J is TRBJ2-7, with 7 nucleotides matching TRBD2. The CDR3 extends over 14 amino acids. The V and J ends lost 6 bases and 6 bases, in that order; junction bases with no gene match: 11. CDR1 is KGHSH and CDR2 is LQKENI in the germline V gene. The CDR3 spells CASSTASGVLEQYF. The CDR3 nucleotides read TGTGCCAGCTCCACGGCTAGCGGAGTCCTCGAGCAGTACTTC.